A selection of T cell receptor beta chains follows, all from one sample in a study of beta chain features in type 1 diabetes. The data were produced by immunoSEQ multiplex PCR, yet TCRdb's version contains in-frame clones alone and is incomplete. The data show under 150,000 clones, roughly 10% seen once. The sample consisted of central memory CD4+ T cells from blood. The receptors originated from a man aged 30 to 39 with type 1 diabetes. CDR3s include the opening cysteine and the closing phenylalanine or tryptophan. Fields, in order: J gene, clone size, D gene, V gene, CDR3 protein, CDR3 DNA. D genes are given only for firm matches. Only some rows state a clone size, as once, few, many or a class for expanded clones.

J: TRBJ2-7
size: once
D: TRBD1
V: TRBV9
CDR3: CASSVLGTEGGRQYF
DNA: TGTGCCAGCAGCGTCCTCGGGACAGAAGGGGGCCGGCAGTACTTC

J: TRBJ2-5
size: few
D: NA
V: TRBV5-1
CDR3: CASSLTVEETQYF
DNA: TGCGCCAGCAGCTTGACGGTGGAGGAGACCCAGTACTTC

J: TRBJ1-1
size: NA
D: NA
V: TRBV5-4
CDR3: CASSLGREGLEAFF
DNA: TGTGCCAGCAGCTTGGGCAGGGAGGGTCTTGAAGCTTTCTTT

J: TRBJ1-2
size: few
D: NA
V: TRBV11-2
CDR3: CASSLSRNYGYTF
DNA: TGTGCCAGCAGCTTATCACGGAACTATGGCTACACCTTC

J: TRBJ2-7
size: NA
D: TRBD2
V: TRBV6-5
CDR3: CASSLLAGADYEQYF
DNA: TGTGCCAGCAGCCTACTAGCGGGGGCGGATTACGAGCAGTACTTC

J: TRBJ1-2
size: NA
D: NA
V: TRBV7-2
CDR3: CASSLVAGGYTF
DNA: TGTGCCAGCAGCCTAGTTGCGGGCGGCTACACCTTC

J: TRBJ2-2
size: few
D: NA
V: TRBV7-9
CDR3: CASSPTSGELFF
DNA: TGTGCCAGCAGCCCCACTAGCGGGGAGCTGTTTTTT

J: TRBJ1-2
size: NA
D: TRBD1
V: TRBV10-3
CDR3: CAAGQGGWYGYTF
DNA: TGTGCCGCAGGACAGGGGGGATGGTATGGCTACACCTTC

J: TRBJ1-2
size: few
D: NA
V: TRBV7-9
CDR3: CASSRIQGSDYGYTF
DNA: TGTGCCAGCAGCCGAATACAGGGATCAGACTATGGCTACACCTTC

J: TRBJ1-1
size: few
D: TRBD1
V: TRBV15
CDR3: CATSRQGSTEAFF
DNA: TGTGCCACCAGCCGACAGGGTAGCACTGAAGCTTTCTTT

J: TRBJ2-5
size: NA
D: NA
V: TRBV14
CDR3: CASSQGASVSSETQYF
DNA: TGTGCCAGCAGCCAAGGTGCTAGCGTCTCGTCAGAGACCCAGTACTTC

J: TRBJ1-2
size: few
D: NA
V: TRBV14
CDR3: CASSQDFQGGGYTF
DNA: TGTGCCAGCAGCCAAGATTTCCAGGGTGGCGGCTACACCTTC

J: TRBJ2-5
size: NA
D: TRBD2
V: TRBV9
CDR3: CASSTHPTSGMETQYF
DNA: TGTGCCAGCAGTACCCACCCGACTAGCGGTATGGAGACCCAGTACTTC

J: TRBJ2-3
size: few
D: TRBD1
V: TRBV11-1
CDR3: CASRDRYFTDTQYF
DNA: TGTGCCAGCAGGGACAGGTATTTCACAGATACGCAGTATTTT

J: TRBJ2-5
size: many
D: NA
V: TRBV2
CDR3: CASSEIPRGAQYF
DNA: TGTGCCAGCAGTGAGATACCCAGGGGGGCCCAGTACTTC

J: TRBJ2-7
size: few
D: NA
V: TRBV6-6
CDR3: CASSSSGTTYEQYF
DNA: TGTGCCAGCAGTTCTTCCGGGACAACATACGAGCAGTACTTC

J: TRBJ1-6
size: few
D: NA
V: TRBV9
CDR3: CASSVDGSSPLHF
DNA: TGTGCCAGCAGCGTGGACGGGAGTTCACCCCTCCACTTT

J: TRBJ2-1
size: NA
D: NA
V: TRBV7-7
CDR3: CASSLSGDGDEQFF
DNA: TGTGCTAGCAGCTTATCGGGAGACGGGGATGAGCAGTTCTTC

J: TRBJ2-2
size: NA
D: TRBD1
V: TRBV5-4
CDR3: CASSPGQDTIRRTGELFF
DNA: TGTGCCAGCAGCCCGGGACAGGACACAATAAGACGCACCGGGGAGCTGTTTTTT

J: TRBJ1-5
size: NA
D: TRBD1
V: TRBV28
CDR3: CASSLFPDRYNQPQHF
DNA: TGTGCCAGCAGTTTATTCCCGGACAGGTACAATCAGCCCCAGCATTTT

J: TRBJ2-6
size: NA
D: NA
V: TRBV7-6
CDR3: CASSWTDSGANVLTF
DNA: TGTGCCAGCAGCTGGACAGACTCTGGGGCCAACGTCCTGACTTTC

J: TRBJ2-1
size: many
D: NA
V: TRBV19
CDR3: CASSLELATYNEQFF
DNA: TGTGCCAGTAGTTTGGAGCTGGCTACCTACAATGAGCAGTTCTTC

J: TRBJ2-5
size: few
D: TRBD2
V: TRBV7-3
CDR3: CASSLLSGDGTQYF
DNA: TGTGCCAGCAGCTTACTAAGCGGGGATGGGACCCAGTACTTC

J: TRBJ1-4
size: NA
D: NA
V: TRBV27
CDR3: CASSLGPENEKLFF
DNA: TGTGCCAGCAGTTTGGGGCCAGAAAATGAAAAACTGTTTTTT

J: TRBJ2-7
size: NA
D: TRBD1
V: TRBV5-1
CDR3: CASSFRDRVGEQYF
DNA: TGCGCCAGCAGCTTCCGGGACAGGGTCGGCGAGCAGTACTTC

J: TRBJ2-5
size: NA
D: NA
V: TRBV19
CDR3: CASSRDMQETQYF
DNA: TGTGCCAGTAGTAGGGACATGCAGGAGACCCAGTACTTC

J: TRBJ1-1
size: few
D: TRBD1
V: TRBV2
CDR3: CASIQTGGYLGQNTEAFF
DNA: TGTGCCAGCATCCAGACAGGGGGTTATCTGGGTCAGAACACTGAAGCTTTCTTT

J: TRBJ1-2
size: NA
D: NA
V: TRBV6-5
CDR3: CATRNGKNYGYTF
DNA: TGTGCCACCCGAAACGGGAAGAACTATGGCTACACCTTC

J: TRBJ2-1
size: many
D: NA
V: TRBV19
CDR3: CASSPQGSLYNEQFF
DNA: TGTGCCAGTAGTCCGCAGGGTTCTCTCTACAATGAGCAGTTCTTC

J: TRBJ2-3
size: NA
D: TRBD1
V: TRBV5-8
CDR3: CASSLADRGVTDTQYF
DNA: TGTGCCAGCAGCTTGGCCGACAGGGGGGTGACAGATACGCAGTATTTT

J: TRBJ1-5
size: few
D: TRBD1
V: TRBV2
CDR3: CASSPWDRRQPQHF
DNA: TGTGCCAGCAGTCCTTGGGACAGGAGACAGCCCCAGCATTTT

J: TRBJ1-1
size: NA
D: NA
V: TRBV7-3
CDR3: CASSPGFVREEAFF
DNA: TGTGCCAGCAGCCCAGGGTTCGTCCGTGAGGAGGCTTTCTTT

J: TRBJ2-5
size: few
D: NA
V: TRBV7-7
CDR3: CASSLTVQETQYF
DNA: TGTGCTAGCAGCTTAACAGTTCAAGAGACCCAGTACTTC

J: TRBJ2-7
size: few
D: TRBD1
V: TRBV28
CDR3: CASSPGTGFNEQYF
DNA: TGTGCCAGCAGTCCCGGGACAGGGTTCAACGAGCAGTACTTC

J: TRBJ2-3
size: few
D: TRBD2
V: TRBV5-4
CDR3: CASSLGGGANTQYF
DNA: TGTGCCAGCAGCTTGGGCGGGGGGGCAAATACGCAGTATTTT

J: TRBJ2-5
size: few
D: TRBD1
V: TRBV7-9
CDR3: CASSQGGTGGETQYF
DNA: TGTGCCAGCAGCCAGGGTGGTACAGGGGGAGAGACCCAGTACTTC

J: TRBJ1-5
size: few
D: TRBD1
V: TRBV4-3
CDR3: CASSQGTGGSGREPQHF
DNA: TGCGCCAGCAGCCAAGGGACAGGGGGGTCCGGGAGGGAGCCCCAGCATTTT

J: TRBJ2-7
size: NA
D: TRBD1
V: TRBV2
CDR3: CASSEATGGYEQYF
DNA: TGTGCCAGCAGTGAAGCTACAGGGGGCTACGAGCAGTACTTC

J: TRBJ1-1
size: NA
D: TRBD1
V: TRBV7-9
CDR3: CASSPTGGAGTEAFF
DNA: TGTGCCAGCAGCCCCACAGGGGGCGCCGGGACTGAAGCTTTCTTT

J: TRBJ2-1
size: many
D: TRBD2
V: TRBV5-1
CDR3: CASSLGGSGGYNEQFF
DNA: TGCGCCAGCAGCTTGGGTGGTAGCGGGGGTTACAATGAGCAGTTCTTC

J: TRBJ1-4
size: NA
D: NA
V: TRBV18
CDR3: CASSPGAANEKLFF
DNA: TGTGCCAGCTCACCAGGGGCAGCTAATGAAAAACTGTTTTTT

J: TRBJ2-3
size: few
D: NA
V: TRBV30
CDR3: CAWSVSFGSTDTQYF
DNA: TGTGCCTGGAGTGTATCGTTCGGGTCCACAGATACGCAGTATTTT

J: TRBJ1-6
size: NA
D: NA
V: TRBV27
CDR3: CASSFFSGNSPLHF
DNA: TGTGCCAGCAGTTTTTTTTCGGGGAATTCACCCCTCCACTTT

J: TRBJ1-6
size: few
D: NA
V: TRBV7-9
CDR3: CASSLGGGSPLHF
DNA: TGTGCCAGCAGCTTAGGGGGGGGTTCACCCCTCCACTTT

J: TRBJ1-2
size: NA
D: NA
V: TRBV25-1
CDR3: CASSEYSDYGYTF
DNA: TGTGCCAGCAGTGAATATTCAGATTATGGCTACACCTTC

J: TRBJ2-3
size: NA
D: TRBD2
V: TRBV5-1
CDR3: CASSLEPGGEDTQYF
DNA: TGCGCCAGCAGCTTGGAGCCGGGAGGGGAAGATACGCAGTATTTT

J: TRBJ2-7
size: few
D: TRBD2
V: TRBV11-2
CDR3: CASSHTSGGAYEQYF
DNA: TGTGCCAGCAGCCACACTAGCGGGGGGGCCTACGAGCAGTACTTC

J: TRBJ1-2
size: few
D: NA
V: TRBV19
CDR3: CASHKNYGYTF
DNA: TGTGCCAGTCACAAGAACTATGGCTACACCTTC

J: TRBJ1-6
size: NA
D: TRBD1
V: TRBV30
CDR3: CAWNADRVGGLYNSPLHF
DNA: TGTGCCTGGAATGCAGACAGGGTTGGGGGATTGTATAATTCACCCCTCCACTTT

J: TRBJ1-6
size: NA
D: TRBD1
V: TRBV5-1
CDR3: CASRLTGDHSPLHF
DNA: TGCGCCAGCCGATTGACAGGGGACCATTCACCCCTCCACTTT

J: TRBJ2-4
size: NA
D: TRBD1
V: TRBV6-5
CDR3: CASSIRTGRDIQYF
DNA: TGTGCCAGCAGTATCCGGACAGGGCGGGACATTCAGTACTTC